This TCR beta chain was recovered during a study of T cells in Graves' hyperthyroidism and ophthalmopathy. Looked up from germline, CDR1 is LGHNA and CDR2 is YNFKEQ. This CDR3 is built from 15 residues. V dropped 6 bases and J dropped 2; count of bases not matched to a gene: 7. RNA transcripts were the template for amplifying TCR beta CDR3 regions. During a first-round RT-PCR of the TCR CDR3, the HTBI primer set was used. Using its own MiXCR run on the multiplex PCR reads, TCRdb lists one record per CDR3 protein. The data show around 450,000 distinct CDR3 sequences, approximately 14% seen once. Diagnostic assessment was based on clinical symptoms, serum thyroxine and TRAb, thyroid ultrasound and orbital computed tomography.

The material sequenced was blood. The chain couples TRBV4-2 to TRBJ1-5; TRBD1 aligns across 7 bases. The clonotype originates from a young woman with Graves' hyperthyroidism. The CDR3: CASRQTGVGNQPQHF. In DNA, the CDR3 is TGTGCCAGCAGACAAACAGGGGTAGGCAATCAGCCCCAGCATTTT.